Below are 21 T cell receptor beta chains sequenced from a single sample in a study of metastatic and nonmetastatic thyroid tumors. Before thyroid surgery, none of the patients had received any treatment. With MiXCR, TCRdb called clones anew from the PCR reads. This table holds about 92,000 clones, 15% found once. The sequenced material came from blood. The origin of the receptors is a female donor with papillary thyroid cancer or a benign thyroid nodule (not recorded which). Some clones in this sample may be carry-over from other donors' samples.

Details on this clone: A read error may explain this, as a much larger clone is one base away. The chain's CDR3 is CSAFLDRAGAGELLF. CDR3 in DNA: TGCAGTGCTTTCTTGGACAGGGCTGGCGCCGGGGAGCTGCTTTTT. The chain joins TRBV20-1 to TRBJ2-2; the match to TRBD1 covers 8 bases. This CDR3 is 15 amino acids long. In germline, CDR1 is DFQATT, CDR2 SNEGSKA (reference sequence).

The gene calls are TRBV6-1 and TRBJ1-1, with 9 bases lining up with TRBD1. The CDR3 sequence is 16 residues long. J was trimmed by 1 base and V by 10 bases; bases with no gene match: 13. Germline V gives CDR1 MNHNS, CDR2 SASEGT. The DNA for the CDR3 is TGTGCCAACAGCCCCGGGTGGACAGGGGAGAACACTGAAGCTTTCTTT. This encodes CANSPGWTGENTEAFF.

Remarks on this clone: Just one base apart from a much larger clone, this may be a read error. DNA for the CDR3: TGTTCCTGGACCCCGGGACAGGGTCGGCGCGAGCAGTACTTC. Protein product: CSWTPGQGRREQYF. The chain uses TRBV30 and TRBJ2-7; 9 positions agree with TRBD1. In germline, CDR1 is GTSNPN, CDR2 SVGIG (reference sequence). The CDR3 is 14 amino acids.

This clone was counted many times. The gene calls are TRBV20-1 and TRBJ1-3, with D tentatively TRBD1 (6 bases). V lost 3 bases, J lost 7 bases, and 13 bases lay in between. The CDR3 covers 13 residues. In germline, CDR1 is DFQATT, CDR2 SNEGSKA (reference sequence). CDR3 DNA sequence: TGCAGTGCTAGTGTACAGGGAGGCAACACCATATATTTT. As protein: CSASVQGGNTIYF.

This clone was picked up many times. The rearrangement links TRBV7-2 to TRBJ2-7; D call uncertain. Trimming took off 5 bases at V and 3 bases at J, with 11 bases between the two ends. This CDR3 has 13 amino acids. Germline V gene data show CDR1 as SGHTA and CDR2 as FQGNSA. The CDR3 sequence is CASSRTDFYEQYF. CDR3 sequence (DNA): TGTGCCAGCAGCCGGACGGATTTCTACGAGCAGTACTTC. The variable domain in full, with the rest retrieved from reference TRBV7-2 and TRBJ2-7, is GAGVSQSPSNKVTEKGKDVELRCDPISGHTALYWYRQSLGQGLEFLIYFQGNSAPDKSGLPSDRFSAERTGGSVSTLTIQRTQQEDSAVYLCASSRTDFYEQYFGPGTRLTVT.

Concerning this clone: The junction differs from germline at one of its ends, possibly a read error. The genes are TRBV27 and TRBJ1-6; D gene unclear. Germline CDR1 reads MNHEY; CDR2 reads SMNVEV (reference sequence). The CDR3 has 15 residues. The CDR3 nucleotides are TGTGACAGCACCCCTTCGAAGGGAAGAAATTCACCCCTACACTTT. It is translated as CDSTPSKGRNSPLHF.

As concerns this clone: Since a much larger clone is just one base distant, this may be a read error. The J gene is TRBJ2-7, the V gene TRBV11-2; no firm D call. CDR1 is SGHAT and CDR2 is FQNNGV in the germline V gene. CDR3 length equals 11 residues. V gave up 2 bases and J gave up 4 bases, with 3 bases separating them. The DNA for the CDR3 is TGTGCCAGCAGCTTAAGGTACGAGCAGTACTTC. This sequence encodes CASSLRYEQYF.

This clone has more than one count but fewer than ten. This same CDR3 is encoded by further DNA sequences in the sample. The chain uses TRBV28 and TRBJ1-4, with D uncertain. Germline V CDR1 and CDR2: MDHEN, SYDVKM. CDR3 size: 14 residues. V lost 6 bases to trimming and J lost 6 bases, with 14 bases between them. The CDR3 nucleotides read TGTGCCAGCAGCAAGGGTGCATGGCATGAAAAACTGTTTTTT. Translating gives CASSKGAWHEKLFF.

The chain joins TRBV28 to TRBJ1-1; TRBD1 agrees at 7 bases. With V trimmed by 7 bases and J by 5 bases, 16 bases remained unmatched. From germline, CDR1 is MDHEN and CDR2 SYDVKM. This CDR3 is built from 16 residues. CDR3 amino acids: CASKTTSGGLTTEAFF. Here the CDR3 DNA reads TGTGCCAGCAAGACCACCTCAGGGGGTCTCACTACTGAAGCTTTCTTT.

This clone appeared many times. The V and J genes are TRBV5-1 and TRBJ1-1; no reliable D call. V shed 2 bases and J shed 4 bases, with 15 bases lying between them. The CDR3 is made up of 15 amino acids. The germline V gene has CDR1 SGHRS and CDR2 YFSETQ. The chain's CDR3 is CASSFSRVSGTEAFF. The CDR3 nucleotides read TGCGCCAGCAGCTTCTCGAGGGTATCGGGCACTGAAGCTTTCTTT.

This clone was found many times. The rearrangement uses TRBV24-1 and TRBJ2-5; D unresolved. From germline, CDR1 is KGHDR and CDR2 SFDVKD. Trimming left V 0 bases short and J 5 bases short, with 9 bases between. The CDR3 extends over 14 amino acids. The CDR3 bases are TGTGCCACCAGTGATTTGTCCCGGCCTGAGACCCAGTACTTC. This encodes CATSDLSRPETQYF.

This clone was observed at least ten times. The gene calls are TRBV3-1 and TRBJ1-1; tentatively, D is TRBD1 (5 bases). The CDR3 is made up of 17 amino acids. Germline V CDR1 and CDR2: LGHDT, YNNKEL (reference sequence). Trimming removed 1 base at V and 2 bases at J, with 17 bases between. DNA for the CDR3: TGTGCCAGCAGCCAAGGGACGTATGGGGCCCCTAACACTGAAGCTTTCTTT. Translation gives CASSQGTYGAPNTEAFF.

In its sample, this clone was seen many times. The J gene is TRBJ2-1, the V gene TRBV3-1, with unresolved D. There are 12 residues in the CDR3. The germline V gene has CDR1 LGHDT and CDR2 YNNKEL (reference sequence). V gave up 4 bases and J gave up 7 bases, with 8 bases separating them. CDR3 amino acids: CASSPTWNEQFF. The CDR3 DNA reads as TGTGCCAGCAGCCCCACATGGAATGAGCAGTTCTTC.

At least ten counts were recorded for this clone. Within the sample, other DNA sequences also encode this same CDR3. The chain joins TRBV6-2 or TRBV6-3 to TRBJ2-5, with D possibly called TRBD1 or TRBD2 (6 bases each). Trimming took off 4 bases at V and 5 bases at J, with 14 bases between the two ends. There are 14 residues in the CDR3. From germline, CDR1 is MNHEY and CDR2 SVGEGT. The CDR3 bases are TGTGCCAGCAGTTCCGGGGGCCGAATGGAGACCCAGTACTTC. Residues: CASSSGGRMETQYF.

This clone was recorded many times. CDR3 nucleotides: TGTGCCAGCAGCTTAGCGGCAGGGGTCGGGGCGACCCAGTACTTC. The encoded protein is CASSLAAGVGATQYF. V and J are TRBV7-9 and TRBJ2-5, with D maybe TRBD1 (6 bases). CDR3 length: 15 residues. The germline V and J ends were trimmed by 0 bases and 7 bases, with 15 bases remaining between them. Germline assignment: CDR1 SEHNR and CDR2 FQNEAQ (reference sequence).

At least ten counts were recorded for this clone. The CDR3 spells CASRHTGGNSPLHF. CDR3 sequence (DNA): TGTGCCAGCAGACATACAGGGGGTAATTCACCCCTCCACTTT. The rearrangement joins TRBV5-5 to TRBJ1-6; TRBD1 aligns across 8 bases. The CDR3 contains 14 residues. With 5 bases clipped from V and 6 bases from J, the junction kept 4 bases outside the gene matches. The germline gives CDR1 SGHKS, CDR2 YYEKEE (reference sequence).

Comment on this clone: Since a much larger clone is just one base distant, this may be a read error. The chain combines TRBV19 with TRBJ1-5; possible D gene TRBD1, 6 bases. This CDR3 is 19 amino acids long. Germline CDR1 reads LNHDA; CDR2 reads SQIVND (reference sequence). V lost 4 bases, J lost 5 bases, and 27 bases lay in between. The CDR3 region is CASSSSRQVAFRTDQPQHF. The CDR3 DNA reads as TGTGCCAGTAGTAGTTCTAGACAGGTGGCTTTCAGGACGGATCAGCCCCAGCATTTT.

This clone came up many times. The chain uses TRBV11-1 and TRBJ1-1; 7 positions agree with TRBD1. V lost 2 bases and J lost 3; bases outside the gene matches: 9. Germline V gene data show CDR1 as SGHAT and CDR2 as FQDESV (reference sequence). There are 16 residues in the CDR3. CDR3 in DNA: TGTGCCAGCAGCTTACGGGGACAGCCAGGGGACACTGAAGCTTTCTTT. As protein: CASSLRGQPGDTEAFF. Together with reference TRBV11-1 and TRBJ1-1, the CDR3 gives the full variable domain: EAEVAQSPRYKITEKSQAVAFWCDPISGHATLYWYRQILGQGPELLVQFQDESVVDDSQLPKDRFSAERLKGVDSTLKIQPAELGDSAMYLCASSLRGQPGDTEAFFGQGTRLTVV.

Ten or more counts support this clone. The CDR3 DNA follows: TGTGCCAGCAGTGTCCGACTAGCTGGCGAGACCCAGTACTTC. Protein sequence: CASSVRLAGETQYF. The J gene is TRBJ2-5, the V gene TRBV6-1, with 7 bases lining up with TRBD2. The CDR3 loop spans 14 amino acids. CDR1 and CDR2 from the germline V gene are MNHNS and SASEGT. V shed 4 bases and J 5 bases; nucleotides not matched to a gene: 7.

Many counts were recorded for this clone. The chain uses TRBV6-1 and TRBJ1-1; 7 bases line up with TRBD1. Germline V gene lookup returns CDR1 MNHNS and CDR2 SASEGT. J gave up 1 base and V 6 bases, and 5 bases lay outside the gene matches. This CDR3 contains 14 residues. The CDR3 spells CASRRTGKNTEAFF. The CDR3 nucleotides are TGTGCCAGCAGGCGGACAGGAAAGAACACTGAAGCTTTCTTT.

A remark on this clone: This CDR3 is also generated by other DNA sequences in the sample. V gene TRBV3-1 combines with J gene TRBJ2-5, with D unresolved. Germline V gene lookup returns CDR1 LGHDT and CDR2 YNNKEL (reference sequence). The CDR3 runs to 13 residues. V lost 4 bases and J lost 5, with 11 bases in between. The DNA of the CDR3 is TGTGCCAGCAGCCCCCGCCCCGGGGAGACCCAGTACTTC. Its translation: CASSPRPGETQYF.